The 22 T cell receptor beta chains below were found in one sample sequenced in a study of radiation and T cells in renal cell carcinoma. The time point: baseline pretreatment blood. The sample's treatment: 15 Gy SBRT to primary tumor, nephrectomy 4 weeks later. Some clones are missing from TCRdb's copy, which holds only in-frame ones; the method was immunoSEQ multiplex PCR. The table includes 150,000 or so clones, about 87% detected once. The specimen comprised blood, sampled from a patient whose treatment included radiotherapy and nephrectomy. These receptor sequences come from an older woman with renal cell carcinoma.

This clone was seen just once. This rearrangement joins TRBV5-1 to TRBJ2-3; D perhaps matches TRBD1 (5 bases). CDR3 length: 14 amino acids. Trimming removed 0 bases from V and 5 bases from J, with 10 bases in between. CDR1 SGHRS and CDR2 YFSETQ come from the germline V gene. Written as DNA, the CDR3 is TGCGCCAGCAGCTTGGAAGGGGCAGGAGATACGCAGTATTTT. It is translated as CASSLEGAGDTQYF.

This rearrangement joins TRBV2 to TRBJ2-7, with D maybe TRBD1 (6 bases). V was clipped by 5 bases and J by 4 bases, with 15 bases between them. The CDR3 runs to 14 residues. Germline lookup yields CDR1 SNHLY and CDR2 FYNNEI. The CDR3 DNA reads as TGTGCCAGCAGTCTCAGACAGGTGGGTTACGAGCAGTACTTC. Translated: CASSLRQVGYEQYF.

The V and J genes are TRBV5-4 and TRBJ1-2, with 7 bases matching TRBD1. J lost 6 bases, V lost 5 bases, and 4 bases had no gene match. There are 12 residues in the CDR3. Germline V gene data show CDR1 as SGHNT and CDR2 as YYREEE (reference sequence). The CDR3 DNA follows: TGTGCCAGCAGTTTACAGGGGAATGGCTACACCTTC. Its protein is CASSLQGNGYTF.

The chain employs TRBV2 and TRBJ1-1, with a tentative D call TRBD1 (6 bases). The V gene's germline CDR1 is SNHLY and CDR2 FYNNEI. The V and J ends lost 7 bases and 4 bases respectively, with 16 bases between them. There are 14 residues in the CDR3. The CDR3 loop is CASIERRGVTEAFF. CDR3 in DNA: TGTGCCAGCATCGAAAGGAGGGGGGTCACTGAAGCTTTCTTT.

The chain uses TRBV5-1 and TRBJ1-2, with 12 bases aligning to TRBD1. CDR3 size: 14 residues. Germline values: CDR1 SGHRS, CDR2 YFSETQ. V trimming: 5 bases; J trimming: 5 bases; junction bases outside the gene matches: 4. CDR3 bases: TGCGCCAGCAGGGGACAGGGGGCTTTTTATGGCTACACCTTC. This translates into CASRGQGAFYGYTF.

This chain uses TRBV5-1 with TRBJ2-3; maybe TRBD2 (5 bases). This CDR3 region has 16 residues. Germline V gives CDR1 SGHRS, CDR2 YFSETQ. V gave up 0 bases and J gave up 1 base, with 12 bases separating them. The CDR3 coding sequence is TGCGCCAGCAGCTTGGGAACGGGGTGGGGCACAGATACGCAGTATTTT. It yields the protein CASSLGTGWGTDTQYF.

This clone came up a few times. This rearrangement joins TRBV9 to TRBJ1-5; D is perhaps TRBD1 (6 bases). The germline V and J ends were trimmed by 3 bases and 5 bases, with 15 bases remaining between them. CDR1 is SGDLS and CDR2 is YYNGEE in the germline V gene. The CDR3 runs to 15 residues. The CDR3 DNA follows: TGTGCCAGCAGCGCCAGTCTCCACAGGGATCAGCCCCAGCATTTT. Translated: CASSASLHRDQPQHF.

The chain uses TRBV7-6 and TRBJ2-2, with 8 positions matching TRBD2. Germline loops: CDR1 SGHVS, CDR2 FNYEAQ. V shed 3 bases and J 0 bases; nucleotides not matched to a gene: 3. The CDR3 is made up of 16 amino acids. CDR3 loop: CASSFGAGANTGELFF. DNA for the CDR3: TGTGCCAGCAGCTTTGGAGCGGGGGCGAACACCGGGGAGCTGTTTTTT. Full variable domain (missing parts from reference TRBV7-6 and TRBJ2-2): GAGVSQSPRYKVTKRGQDVALRCDPISGHVSLYWYRQALGQGPEFLTYFNYEAQQDKSGLPNDRFSAERPEGSISTLTIQRTEQRDSAMYRCASSFGAGANTGELFFGEGSRLTVL.

The gene calls are TRBV7-2 and TRBJ1-3, with a weak D call TRBD1 (6 bases). Trimming removed 3 bases from V and 0 bases from J, with 9 bases in between. The germline V gene encodes CDR1 SGHTA and CDR2 FQGNSA. The length of the CDR3 is 15 residues. The CDR3 sequence is CASSFTGTSGNTIYF. For the CDR3, the DNA is TGTGCCAGCAGCTTCACAGGGACCTCTGGAAACACCATATATTTT.

J is TRBJ2-1 and V is TRBV6-5; 9 bases match TRBD1. After removal of 0 bases from V and 6 bases from J, the junction contained 3 bases not matched to a gene. This CDR3 is built from 15 residues. Looked up from germline, CDR1 is MNHEY and CDR2 is SVGAGI. Here the CDR3 reads CASSYSGTGSNEQFF. The CDR3 nucleotides are TGTGCCAGCAGTTACTCCGGGACAGGGAGCAATGAGCAGTTCTTC.

Concerning this clone: Other DNA sequences in this specimen translate into the identical CDR3. The V and J genes are TRBV7-9 and TRBJ2-2; 7 bases agree with TRBD2. The V and J ends lost 2 bases and 3 bases, in that order; junction bases with no gene match: 3. CDR3 length equals 15 residues. Germline assignment: CDR1 SEHNR and CDR2 FQNEAQ (reference sequence). CDR3 in DNA: TGTGCCAGCAGCTTAAGCCTAGCGGACACCGGGGAGCTGTTTTTT. Translation gives CASSLSLADTGELFF.

The rearrangement joins TRBV2 to TRBJ2-3; 10 bases agree with TRBD1. The V gene's germline CDR1 is SNHLY and CDR2 FYNNEI. CDR3 length: 16 residues. V shed 5 bases, J shed 3 bases, and the junction held 8 bases outside the gene matches. Here the CDR3 reads CASSPSGTGVTDTQYF. Written as DNA, the CDR3 is TGTGCCAGCAGTCCTTCCGGGACAGGGGTGACAGATACGCAGTATTTT.

The chain employs TRBV10-2 and TRBJ1-6, with unresolved D. The CDR3 totals 12 residues. Trimming removed 3 bases from V and 5 bases from J, with 2 bases in between. Germline loops: CDR1 WSHSY, CDR2 SAAADI. CDR3 loop: CASSDNNSPLHF. CDR3 coding DNA: TGCGCCAGCAGTGACAATAATTCACCCCTCCACTTT.

The chain uses TRBV11-1 and TRBJ1-2; the D gene is possibly TRBD1 (5 bases). The germline V and J ends were trimmed by 4 bases and 6 bases, with 15 bases remaining between them. The CDR3 totals 14 residues. Per germline, CDR1 SGHAT and CDR2 FQDESV (reference sequence). CDR3 in DNA: TGTGCCAGCAGCTCTGGCACCACGGGGCATGGCTACACCTTC. Translated, it gives CASSSGTTGHGYTF.

The V gene is TRBV5-4, the J gene TRBJ2-2; D is unclear. Trimming took off 1 base at V and 8 bases at J, with 12 bases between the two ends. Germline V gene sequence: CDR1 SGHNT, CDR2 YYREEE (reference sequence). This CDR3 is built from 14 residues. CDR3 bases: TGTGCCAGCAGCTTGAAAAAGGATATGGGGGAGCTGTTTTTT. Amino acids: CASSLKKDMGELFF.

The chain couples TRBV6-1 to TRBJ2-7, with D possibly being TRBD2 (5 bases). V lost 5 bases to trimming and J lost 2 bases, with 10 bases between them. This CDR3 is built from 13 residues. Germline-derived CDR1 and CDR2 are MNHNS and SASEGT. CDR3 in amino acids: CASSFEGPYEQYF. CDR3 nucleotide sequence: TGTGCCAGCAGTTTCGAGGGCCCCTACGAGCAGTACTTC.

V is TRBV13 and J is TRBJ2-3; possibly TRBD2 for D (5 bases). The V gene's germline CDR1 is PRHDT and CDR2 FYEKMQ (reference sequence). This CDR3 contains 14 residues. Trimming took off 0 bases at V and 4 bases at J, with 8 bases between the two ends. The CDR3 loop is CASSLGVASDTQYF. CDR3 coding DNA: TGTGCCAGCAGCTTAGGGGTAGCGTCAGATACGCAGTATTTT.

The chain is built from TRBV28 and TRBJ1-1; 7 nucleotides agree with TRBD1. The CDR3 consists of 15 residues. Unmatched junction bases numbered 7, after V lost 6 bases and J lost 0 bases. Germline CDR1 MDHEN, CDR2 SYDVKM. The chain's CDR3 is CASSHRGRMNTEAFF. The CDR3, as DNA: TGTGCCAGCAGCCACAGGGGTAGGATGAACACTGAAGCTTTCTTT.

This clone was seen a few times. The rearrangement joins TRBV29-1 to TRBJ1-5; the D gene is possibly TRBD1 (5 bases). The CDR3 loop spans 13 amino acids. In germline, CDR1 is SQVTM, CDR2 ANQGSEA. V lost 4 bases and J lost 1, with 8 bases in between. The CDR3 sequence: CSVAGDSNQPQHF. In DNA, the CDR3 is TGCAGCGTTGCCGGGGACAGCAATCAGCCCCAGCATTTT.

The rearrangement links TRBV4-3 to TRBJ1-2; D ambiguous. The ends were cut back, 0 bases at V and 8 bases at J, with 10 bases in the middle. From germline, CDR1 is LGHNA and CDR2 YSLEER. The CDR3 has 13 amino acids. The CDR3 bases are TGCGCCAGCAGCCAAGATCGAGACGGAGGCTACACCTTC. Protein: CASSQDRDGGYTF.

The CDR3 coding sequence is TGTGCCATCTCCGAGGACAGCAATCAGCCCCAGCATTTT. It encodes CAISEDSNQPQHF. The chain carries TRBV10-3 and TRBJ1-5; D not resolved. This CDR3 spans 13 amino acids. Germline V gene data show CDR1 as ENHRY and CDR2 as SYGVKD. V gave up 8 bases and J gave up 1 base, with 9 bases separating them.

The chain carries TRBV5-1 and TRBJ1-1; D uncertain. CDR1 SGHRS and CDR2 YFSETQ come from the germline V gene. The length of the CDR3 is 14 residues. V lost 4 bases to trimming and J lost 0 bases, with 10 bases between them. CDR3 DNA: TGCGCCAGCAGCCAAGAAACAGTGAACACTGAAGCTTTCTTT. Translation gives CASSQETVNTEAFF.